Sequencing of this TCR beta chain was carried out in a study of T cell repertoires in cytomegalovirus infection. To note about this clonotype: No antigen is known for it.

V lost 1 base and J 5 bases, leaving 18 bases between the germline ends. The CDR3 consists of 16 residues. The germline V gene has CDR1 SGHVS and CDR2 FNYEAQ. TCRdb reanalysed the reads using MiXCR and keeps one entry per CDR3 protein. This sample has tens of thousands of distinct CDR3 sequences; around half occur once, and the top ten carry about 93%. V and J are TRBV7-6 and TRBJ2-7; D may be TRBD1 (6 bases). This sequence was found in a human donor in good health (CMV status not recorded). Some clones in this sample may be carry-over from other donors' samples. The specimen comprised CD8+ T cells from cultured PBMCs, sampled from culture after CMV antigen stimulation. The CDR3 loop is CASSLEASGARHEQYF. The CDR3 region has the DNA TGTGCCAGCAGCTTAGAGGCGTCAGGGGCTAGGCACGAGCAGTACTTC.